These T cell receptor beta chains were read from a single sample in a study of blood T cell repertoires in COVID-19. Generated by immunoSEQ multiplex PCR, the TCRdb table keeps only in-frame clones and is missing some. This table holds 25,000 to 30,000 clones, 81% found once. The specimen sequenced was peripheral blood. The receptors were sampled from a woman aged 55 to 70 with acute or convalescent COVID-19. Each CDR3 is given with its conserved first and last residue. A D gene is named only where the DNA matches it firmly. Where a row states a size, it is once, few, many or the class of an expanded clone; other rows omit it.

abundance	d_gene	v_gene	j_gene	CDR3aa	CDR3nt
.	.	TRBV11-3	TRBJ2-3	CASSPGGGDTQYF	TGTGCCAGCAGCCCTGGTGGCGGAGATACGCAGTATTTT
.	.	TRBV24-1	TRBJ1-1	CATSDSHSWGVGTEAFF	TGTGCCACCAGTGATTCCCATTCTTGGGGGGTGGGCACTGAAGCTTTCTTT
.	TRBD1	TRBV5-6	TRBJ2-7	CASSRITGAYSYEQYF	TGTGCCAGCAGCCGAATCACAGGGGCCTACTCCTACGAGCAGTACTTC
.	TRBD1	TRBV19	TRBJ1-5	CASSIFRDSDNQPQHF	TGTGCCAGTAGTATATTCCGGGACAGCGACAATCAGCCCCAGCATTTT
.	.	TRBV5-1	TRBJ1-2	CASSLNGGDYGYTF	TGCGCCAGCAGCCTGAACGGCGGAGACTATGGCTACACCTTC
few	.	TRBV12-5	TRBJ2-5	CASTPGGRETQYF	TGTGCTAGTACCCCCGGGGGGCGTGAGACCCAGTACTTC
.	.	TRBV6-1	TRBJ1-2	CASSEREVHPYGYTF	TGTGCCAGCAGTGAACGGGAAGTCCACCCCTATGGCTACACCTTC
.	TRBD2	TRBV15	TRBJ2-5	CATSREPSGGAETQYF	TGTGCCACCAGCAGAGAGCCTAGCGGGGGGGCGGAGACCCAGTACTTC
.	.	TRBV21-1	TRBJ1-2	CASSERKEGDGYTF	TGTGCCAGCAGCGAGAGAAAGGAAGGGGATGGCTACACCTTC
.	.	TRBV3-1/TRBV3-2	TRBJ1-1	CASSLQLNTEAFF	TGTGCCAGCAGCCTACAGCTGAACACTGAAGCTTTCTTT
few	.	TRBV7-2	TRBJ1-5	CASSPGAPNQPQHF	TGTGCCAGCAGCCCAGGGGCCCCCAATCAGCCCCAGCATTTT
.	.	TRBV2	TRBJ2-7	CASSRRTETYEQYF	TGTGCCAGCTCCCGCAGGACTGAAACCTACGAGCAGTACTTC
.	TRBD2	TRBV10-3	TRBJ2-3	CAISDSIRGGQSDTQYF	TGTGCCATCAGTGATTCGATCCGCGGGGGGCAATCAGATACGCAGTATTTT
few	.	TRBV6-6	TRBJ2-1	CASTLRNEQFF	TGTGCCAGCACCCTGCGAAATGAGCAGTTCTTC
.	TRBD2	TRBV5-4	TRBJ2-3	CASSMGLGHNPQDTQYF	TGTGCCAGCAGCATGGGACTAGGCCATAATCCTCAGGATACGCAGTATTTT
few	.	TRBV28	TRBJ1-2	CASSLPSGVANYGYTF	TGTGCCAGTAGTCTTCCCTCCGGAGTTGCTAACTATGGCTACACCTTC
.	.	TRBV2	TRBJ1-2	CASSGQAYGYTF	TGTGCCAGCAGCGGACAAGCCTATGGCTACACCTTC
.	TRBD1	TRBV7-8	TRBJ2-7	CASRAGGGGQGVRYEQYF	TGTGCCAGCAGGGCCGGCGGCGGTGGCCAGGGGGTAAGGTACGAGCAGTACTTC
.	TRBD2	TRBV5-1	TRBJ2-1	CASSLLAGAGNEQFF	TGCGCCAGCAGCTTACTAGCGGGGGCCGGGAATGAGCAGTTCTTC
.	TRBD2	TRBV18	TRBJ2-7	CASSAGVTPLHEQYF	TGTGCCAGCTCAGCGGGGGTGACCCCCTTACACGAGCAGTACTTC
.	TRBD2	TRBV9	TRBJ2-5	CASSGTSGGTHVQETQYF	TGTGCCAGCAGCGGGACTAGCGGGGGGACTCACGTACAAGAGACCCAGTACTTC
.	.	TRBV4-1	TRBJ2-7	CASSQGLSYAGRRYEQYF	TGCGCCAGCAGCCAAGGCCTCTCGTATGCGGGCCGGAGATACGAGCAGTACTTC
.	TRBD1	TRBV14	TRBJ2-3	CASSQVGTGKFLGTDTQYF	TGTGCCAGCAGCCAAGTTGGGACAGGAAAATTCCTAGGCACAGATACGCAGTATTTT